One T cell receptor beta chain is described in this entry. The source of the sample is a study of blood T cell repertoires in COVID-19. The CDR3 runs 15 residues. The V gene end was trimmed by 3 bases and the J gene end by 7 bases; junction bases not matched to a gene: 4. Looked up from germline, CDR1 is KGHDR and CDR2 is SFDVKD. In the authors' workflow: It was from reference gene primer amplification that nucleated cell counts were estimated. Sequencing was performed with immunoSEQ multiplex PCR; in TCRdb, only in-frame clones are kept and a portion is missing. Clone size and V and J calls were adopted from that table, with D and trimming inferred from the DNA. The sample contains 50,000 to 75,000 clones, roughly 86% of which appear only once.

This chain joins TRBV24-1 and TRBJ2-3, with 12 bases lining up with TRBD2. The material sequenced was peripheral blood. The sequence was obtained from a man in his 60s with acute or convalescent COVID-19. CDR3 residues: CATSDPTSGGHTQYF. CDR3 in DNA: TGTGCCACCAGTGATCCGACTAGCGGGGGCCATACGCAGTATTTT.